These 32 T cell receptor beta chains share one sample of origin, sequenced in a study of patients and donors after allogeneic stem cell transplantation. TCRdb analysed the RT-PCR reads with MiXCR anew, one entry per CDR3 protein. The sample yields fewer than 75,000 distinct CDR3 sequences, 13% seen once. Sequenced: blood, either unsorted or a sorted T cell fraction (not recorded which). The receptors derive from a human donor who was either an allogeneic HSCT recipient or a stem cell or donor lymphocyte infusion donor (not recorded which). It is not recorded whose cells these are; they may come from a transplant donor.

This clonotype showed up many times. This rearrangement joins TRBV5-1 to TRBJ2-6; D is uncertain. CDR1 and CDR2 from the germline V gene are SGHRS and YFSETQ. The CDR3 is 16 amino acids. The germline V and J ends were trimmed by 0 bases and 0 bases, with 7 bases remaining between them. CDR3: CASSLGTASGANVLTF. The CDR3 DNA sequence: TGCGCCAGCAGCTTGGGGACGGCCTCTGGGGCCAACGTCCTGACTTTC.

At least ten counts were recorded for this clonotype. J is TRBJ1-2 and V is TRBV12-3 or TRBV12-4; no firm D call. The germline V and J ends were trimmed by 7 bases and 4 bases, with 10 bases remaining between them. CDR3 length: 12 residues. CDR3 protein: CASTRMSYGYTF. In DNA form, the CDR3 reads TGTGCCAGCACCAGGATGTCCTATGGCTACACCTTC.

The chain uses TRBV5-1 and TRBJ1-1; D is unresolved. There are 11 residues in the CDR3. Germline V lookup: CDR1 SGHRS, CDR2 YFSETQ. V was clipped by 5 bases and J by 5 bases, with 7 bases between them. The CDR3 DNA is TGCGCCAGCAGGACGGGTACTGAAGCTTTCTTT. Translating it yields CASRTGTEAFF.

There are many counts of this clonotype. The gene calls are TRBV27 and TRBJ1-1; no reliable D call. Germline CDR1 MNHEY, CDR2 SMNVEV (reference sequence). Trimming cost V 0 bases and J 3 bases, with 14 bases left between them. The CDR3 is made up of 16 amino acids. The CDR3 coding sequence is TGTGCCAGCAGTTTATCCCGGGTCTTACGGGACACTGAAGCTTTCTTT. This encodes CASSLSRVLRDTEAFF.

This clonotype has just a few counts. The CDR3 DNA follows: TGCAGTGCTGAGCGGGGACCCACCTACGAGCAGTACTTC. Amino acid sequence: CSAERGPTYEQYF. J is TRBJ2-7 and V is TRBV20-1, with 7 bases identical to TRBD2. V lost 5 bases and J lost 2; bases outside the gene matches: 6. The CDR3 spans 13 residues. The germline V gene encodes CDR1 DFQATT and CDR2 SNEGSKA (reference sequence).

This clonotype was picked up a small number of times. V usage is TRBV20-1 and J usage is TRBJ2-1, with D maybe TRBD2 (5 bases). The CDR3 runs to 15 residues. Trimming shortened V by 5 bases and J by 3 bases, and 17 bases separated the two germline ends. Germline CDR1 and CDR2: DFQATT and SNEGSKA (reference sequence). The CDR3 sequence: CSAPTSGPLYNEQFF. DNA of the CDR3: TGCAGTGCTCCGACCAGCGGACCCCTCTACAATGAGCAGTTCTTC.

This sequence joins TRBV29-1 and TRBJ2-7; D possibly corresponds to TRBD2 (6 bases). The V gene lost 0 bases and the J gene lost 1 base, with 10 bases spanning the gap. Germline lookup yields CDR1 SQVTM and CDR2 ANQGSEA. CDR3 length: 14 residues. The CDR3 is CSVEEGGFSYEQYF. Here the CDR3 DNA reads TGCAGCGTTGAAGAGGGGGGTTTTTCCTACGAGCAGTACTTC.

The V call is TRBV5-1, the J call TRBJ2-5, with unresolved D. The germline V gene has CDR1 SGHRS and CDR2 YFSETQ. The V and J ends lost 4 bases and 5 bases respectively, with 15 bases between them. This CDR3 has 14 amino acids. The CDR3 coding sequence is TGCGCCAGCAGCCCATGGACGTCCTCGGAGACCCAGTACTTC. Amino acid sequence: CASSPWTSSETQYF. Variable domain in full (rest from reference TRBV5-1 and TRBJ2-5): KAGVTQTPRYLIKTRGQQVTLSCSPISGHRSVSWYQQTPGQGLQFLFEYFSETQRNKGNFPGRFSGRQFSNSRSEMNVSTLELGDSALYLCASSPWTSSETQYFGPGTRLLVL.

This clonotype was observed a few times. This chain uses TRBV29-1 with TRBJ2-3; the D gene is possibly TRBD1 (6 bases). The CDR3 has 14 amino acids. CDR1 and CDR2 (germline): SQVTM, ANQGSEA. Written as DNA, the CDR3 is TGCACCTTCATTTCCGGGACACCCACAGATACGCAGTATTTT. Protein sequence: CTFISGTPTDTQYF.

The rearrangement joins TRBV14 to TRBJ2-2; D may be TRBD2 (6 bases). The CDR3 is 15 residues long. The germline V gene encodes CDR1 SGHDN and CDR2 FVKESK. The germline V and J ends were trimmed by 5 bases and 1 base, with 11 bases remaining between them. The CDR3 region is CASSYGTLNTGELFF. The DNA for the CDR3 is TGTGCCAGCAGCTATGGGACTCTGAACACCGGGGAGCTGTTTTTT. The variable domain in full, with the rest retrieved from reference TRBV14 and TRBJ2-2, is EAGVTQFPSHSVIEKGQTVTLRCDPISGHDNLYWYRRVMGKEIKFLLHFVKESKQDESGMPNNRFLAERTGGTYSTLKVQPAELEDSGVYFCASSYGTLNTGELFFGEGSRLTVL.

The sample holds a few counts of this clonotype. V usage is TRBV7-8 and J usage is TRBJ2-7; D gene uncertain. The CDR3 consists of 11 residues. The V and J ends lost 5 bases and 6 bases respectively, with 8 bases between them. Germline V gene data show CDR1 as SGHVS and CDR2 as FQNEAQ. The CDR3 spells CASSGPPEQYF. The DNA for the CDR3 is TGTGCCAGCAGCGGCCCTCCCGAGCAGTACTTC.

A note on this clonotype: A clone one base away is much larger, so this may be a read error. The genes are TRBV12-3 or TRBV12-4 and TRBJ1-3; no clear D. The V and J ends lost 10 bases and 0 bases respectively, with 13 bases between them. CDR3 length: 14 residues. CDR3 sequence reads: CATVELISGNTIYF. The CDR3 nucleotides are TGTGCCACCGTCGAGCTTATCTCTGGAAACACCATATATTTT.

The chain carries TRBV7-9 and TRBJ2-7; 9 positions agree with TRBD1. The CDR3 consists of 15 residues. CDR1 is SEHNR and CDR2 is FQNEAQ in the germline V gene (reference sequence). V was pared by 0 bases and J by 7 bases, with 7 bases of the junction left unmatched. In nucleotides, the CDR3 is TGTGCCAGCAGCTTAGCCATACGGACAGGGGATGAGCAGTACTTC. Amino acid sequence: CASSLAIRTGDEQYF.

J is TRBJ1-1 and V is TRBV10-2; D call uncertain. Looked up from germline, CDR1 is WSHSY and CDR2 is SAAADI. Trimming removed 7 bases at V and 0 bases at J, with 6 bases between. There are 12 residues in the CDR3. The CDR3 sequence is CASNRLNTEAFF. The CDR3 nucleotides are TGCGCCAGCAACCGCTTGAACACTGAAGCTTTCTTT.

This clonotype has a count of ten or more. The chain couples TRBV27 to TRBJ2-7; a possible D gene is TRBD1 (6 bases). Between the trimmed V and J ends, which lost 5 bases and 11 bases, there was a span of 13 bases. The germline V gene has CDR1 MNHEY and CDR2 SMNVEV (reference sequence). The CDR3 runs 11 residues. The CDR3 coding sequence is TGTGCCAGCAGTACCGGGACACTGGAGTACTTC. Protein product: CASSTGTLEYF.

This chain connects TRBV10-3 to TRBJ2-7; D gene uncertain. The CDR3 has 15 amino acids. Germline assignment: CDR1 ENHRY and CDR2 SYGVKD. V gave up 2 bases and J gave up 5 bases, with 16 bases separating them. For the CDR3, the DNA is TGTGCCATCAGTGAGAACGTAGAGGAAAGCCACGAGCAGTACTTC. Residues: CAISENVEESHEQYF.

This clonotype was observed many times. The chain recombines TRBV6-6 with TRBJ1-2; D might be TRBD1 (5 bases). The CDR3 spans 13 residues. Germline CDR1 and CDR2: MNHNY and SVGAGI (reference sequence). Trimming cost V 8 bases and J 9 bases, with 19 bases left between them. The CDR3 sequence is CASGTFRGDRYTF. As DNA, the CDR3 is TGTGCCAGCGGTACCTTCAGAGGGGACCGCTACACCTTC.

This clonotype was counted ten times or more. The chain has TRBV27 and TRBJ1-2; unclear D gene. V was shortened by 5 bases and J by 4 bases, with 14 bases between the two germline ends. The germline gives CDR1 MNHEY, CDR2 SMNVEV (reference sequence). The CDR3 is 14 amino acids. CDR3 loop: CASSPFGLRYGYTF. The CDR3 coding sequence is TGTGCCAGCAGTCCGTTCGGGCTCCGCTATGGCTACACCTTC.

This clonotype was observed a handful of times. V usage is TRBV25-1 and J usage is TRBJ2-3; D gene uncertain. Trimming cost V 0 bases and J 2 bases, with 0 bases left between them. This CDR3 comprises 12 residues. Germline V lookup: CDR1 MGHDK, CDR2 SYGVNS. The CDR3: CASSEYTDTQYF. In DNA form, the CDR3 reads TGTGCCAGCAGTGAATACACAGATACGCAGTATTTT.

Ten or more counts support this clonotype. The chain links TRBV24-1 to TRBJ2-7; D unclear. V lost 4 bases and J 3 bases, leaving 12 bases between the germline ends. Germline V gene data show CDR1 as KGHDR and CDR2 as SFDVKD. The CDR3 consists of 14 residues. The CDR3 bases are TGTGCCACCAGTGAAGGAGACCCGGACTACGAGCAGTACTTC. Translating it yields CATSEGDPDYEQYF.

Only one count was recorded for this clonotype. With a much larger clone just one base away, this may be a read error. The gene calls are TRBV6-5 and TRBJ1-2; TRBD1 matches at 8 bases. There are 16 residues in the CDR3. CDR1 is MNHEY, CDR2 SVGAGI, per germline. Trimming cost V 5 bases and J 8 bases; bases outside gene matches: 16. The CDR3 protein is CASSKSGQGSRHGYTF. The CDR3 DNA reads TGTGCCAGCAGTAAATCCGGACAGGGTTCGCGACACGGCTACACCTTC.

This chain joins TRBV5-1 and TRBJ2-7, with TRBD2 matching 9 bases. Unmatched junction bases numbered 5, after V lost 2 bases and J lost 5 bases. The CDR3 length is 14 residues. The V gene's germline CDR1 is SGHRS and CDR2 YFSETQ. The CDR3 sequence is CASSFVAGDNEQYF. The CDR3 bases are TGCGCCAGCAGCTTCGTAGCGGGAGATAACGAGCAGTACTTC.

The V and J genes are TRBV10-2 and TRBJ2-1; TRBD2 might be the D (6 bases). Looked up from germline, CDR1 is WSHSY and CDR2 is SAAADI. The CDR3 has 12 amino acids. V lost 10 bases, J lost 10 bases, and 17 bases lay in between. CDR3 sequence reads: CATQPGTREQFF. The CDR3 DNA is TGCGCCACACAGCCGGGGACTCGGGAGCAGTTCTTC.

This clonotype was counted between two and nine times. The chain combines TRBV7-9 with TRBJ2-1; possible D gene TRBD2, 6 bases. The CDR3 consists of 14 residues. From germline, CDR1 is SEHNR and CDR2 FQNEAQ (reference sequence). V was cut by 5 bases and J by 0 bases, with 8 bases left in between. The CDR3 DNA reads TGTGCCAGCAGCCCGACTAGCTCCTACAATGAGCAGTTCTTC. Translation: CASSPTSSYNEQFF.

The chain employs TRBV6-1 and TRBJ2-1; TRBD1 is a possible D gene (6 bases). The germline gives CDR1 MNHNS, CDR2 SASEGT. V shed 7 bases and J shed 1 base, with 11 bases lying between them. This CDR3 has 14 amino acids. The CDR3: CASTAGESYNEQFF. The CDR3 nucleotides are TGTGCCAGCACGGCAGGGGAGTCCTACAATGAGCAGTTCTTC.

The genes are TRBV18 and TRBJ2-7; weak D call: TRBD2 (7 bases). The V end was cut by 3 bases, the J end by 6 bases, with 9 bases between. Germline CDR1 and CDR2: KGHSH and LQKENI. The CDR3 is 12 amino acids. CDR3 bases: TGTGCCAGCTCACCTGGGGGGGCCGAGCAGTACTTC. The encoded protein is CASSPGGAEQYF.

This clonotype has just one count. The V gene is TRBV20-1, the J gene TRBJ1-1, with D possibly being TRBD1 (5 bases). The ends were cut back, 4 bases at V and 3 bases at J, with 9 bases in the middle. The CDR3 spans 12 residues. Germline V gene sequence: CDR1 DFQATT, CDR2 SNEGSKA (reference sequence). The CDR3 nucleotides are TGCAGTGCTACAGGGTGGGACACTGAAGCTTTCTTT. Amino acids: CSATGWDTEAFF.

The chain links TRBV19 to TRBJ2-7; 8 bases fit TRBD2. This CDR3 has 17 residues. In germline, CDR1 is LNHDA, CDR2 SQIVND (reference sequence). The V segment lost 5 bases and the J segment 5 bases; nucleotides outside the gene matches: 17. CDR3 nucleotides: TGTGCCAGTAGTGCGGCGGGAGGTTTCCCCCTTTTCCACGAGCAGTACTTC. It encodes CASSAAGGFPLFHEQYF.

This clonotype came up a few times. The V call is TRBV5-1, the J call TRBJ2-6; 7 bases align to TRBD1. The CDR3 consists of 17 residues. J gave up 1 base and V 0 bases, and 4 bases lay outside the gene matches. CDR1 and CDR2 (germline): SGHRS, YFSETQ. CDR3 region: CASSLVQGISGANVLTF. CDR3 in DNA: TGCGCCAGCAGCTTGGTACAGGGGATATCTGGGGCCAACGTCCTGACTTTC. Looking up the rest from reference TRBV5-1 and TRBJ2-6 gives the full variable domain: KAGVTQTPRYLIKTRGQQVTLSCSPISGHRSVSWYQQTPGQGLQFLFEYFSETQRNKGNFPGRFSGRQFSNSRSEMNVSTLELGDSALYLCASSLVQGISGANVLTFGAGSRLTVL.

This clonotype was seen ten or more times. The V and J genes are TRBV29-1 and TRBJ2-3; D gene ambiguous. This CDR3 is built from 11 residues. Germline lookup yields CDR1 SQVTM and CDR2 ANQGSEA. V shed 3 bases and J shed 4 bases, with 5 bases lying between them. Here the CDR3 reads CSVDLADTQYF. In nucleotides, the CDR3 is TGCAGCGTTGATCTAGCAGATACGCAGTATTTT.

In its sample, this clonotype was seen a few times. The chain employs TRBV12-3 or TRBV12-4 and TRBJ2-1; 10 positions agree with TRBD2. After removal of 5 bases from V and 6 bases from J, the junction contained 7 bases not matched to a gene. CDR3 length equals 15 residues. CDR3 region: CASSRFSGRGNEQFF. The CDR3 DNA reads TGTGCCAGCAGTAGATTCAGCGGGAGGGGCAATGAGCAGTTCTTC.

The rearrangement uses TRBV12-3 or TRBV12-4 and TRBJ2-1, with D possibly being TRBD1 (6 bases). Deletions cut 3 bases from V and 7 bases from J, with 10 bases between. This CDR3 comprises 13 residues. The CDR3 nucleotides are TGTGCCAGCAGTTTGGGGGCATTGAATGAGCAGTTCTTC. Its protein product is CASSLGALNEQFF.